This T cell receptor beta chain came from a study of technical replicates of blood from several donors. CDR1 MGHDK and CDR2 SYGVNS come from the germline V gene. The CDR3 is made up of 18 amino acids. The ends lost 4 bases at V and 8 bases at J; junction bases unmatched: 22. TCRdb keeps only in-frame clones here, not all; method: immunoSEQ multiplex PCR. This table has almost 70,000 clones, almost 95% appearing once. V usage is TRBV25-1 and J usage is TRBJ1-2, with TRBD1 matching over 7 bases. The TCR sequence derives from a human donor in good health. The sequenced sample consisted of T cells isolated from PBMCs. CDR3 nucleotide sequence: TGTGCCAGCAGTGGGAAAACCGGACAGGCGGAACGTCTAGGAGGCTACACCTTC. Translated, it gives CASSGKTGQAERLGGYTF.